The 25 T cell receptor beta chains listed next were all sequenced from one sample in a study of vaccination effects on CD4 cells after COVID-19. With approximately 10 days of culture completed, CD4+ T cells were isolated. The infection with SARS-CoV-2 (confirmed by PCR) occurred in this person between March and December 2020. All participants had two doses of either the BNT162b2 or mRNA-1273 vaccine. The repertoire was sequenced with immunoSEQ multiplex PCR; TCRdb's copy has only in-frame clones and lacks some. This table holds approximately 40,000 clones, 76% found once. For these TCRs, the target antigens are not known. The material sequenced was CD4+ T cells from PBMCs cultured without peptide, taken after COVID-19 vaccination. Receptor source: a human donor who had a prior SARS-CoV-2 infection.

The V call is TRBV24-1, the J call TRBJ2-1; D is ambiguous. The CDR3 is 11 residues long. Trimming took off 9 bases at V and 9 bases at J, with 11 bases between the two ends. Germline-derived CDR1 and CDR2 are KGHDR and SFDVKD. The CDR3 reads CATGLGFEQFF. CDR3 nucleotides: TGTGCCACCGGGTTGGGGTTTGAGCAGTTCTTC.

This chain joins TRBV6-2 or TRBV6-3 and TRBJ2-5; D is ambiguous. CDR3 length: 13 amino acids. V was pared by 6 bases and J by 3 bases, with 11 bases between. CDR1 and CDR2 (germline): MNHEY, SVGEGT. CDR3: CASSNYRKETQYF. The DNA for the CDR3 is TGTGCCAGCAGCAACTATCGAAAAGAGACCCAGTACTTC.

This chain uses TRBV3-1 (or the pseudogene TRBV3-2) with TRBJ1-5; unclear D gene. Germline V gene data show CDR1 as LGHDT and CDR2 as YNNKEL (reference sequence). The V end lost 4 bases, the J end lost 6 bases, and 13 bases lay between the germline ends. The CDR3 has 14 amino acids. The CDR3: CASSRGGIVQPQHF. The CDR3 DNA is TGTGCCAGCAGCCGTGGAGGGATTGTTCAGCCCCAGCATTTT.

This sequence joins TRBV5-1 and TRBJ2-7; D ambiguous. From germline, CDR1 is SGHRS and CDR2 YFSETQ. The V gene lost 2 bases and the J gene lost 5 bases, with 17 bases spanning the gap. The CDR3 sequence is 15 residues long. The CDR3 is CASSFSEANLHEQYF. For the CDR3, the DNA is TGCGCCAGCAGCTTCTCAGAAGCCAACCTGCACGAGCAGTACTTC. The full variable domain, its missing parts supplied by reference TRBV5-1 and TRBJ2-7, is KAGVTQTPRYLIKTRGQQVTLSCSPISGHRSVSWYQQTPGQGLQFLFEYFSETQRNKGNFPGRFSGRQFSNSRSEMNVSTLELGDSALYLCASSFSEANLHEQYFGPGTRLTVT.

This clone showed up just once. V and J are TRBV9 and TRBJ2-5; possible D gene TRBD1, 5 bases. The CDR3 is 16 residues long. Germline values: CDR1 SGDLS, CDR2 YYNGEE. The V and J ends lost 4 bases and 4 bases respectively, with 20 bases between them. This CDR3 reads CASSPTFGAMLETQYF. CDR3 nucleotides: TGTGCCAGCAGCCCAACCTTTGGGGCTATGTTAGAGACCCAGTACTTC.

The chain carries TRBV21-1 and TRBJ2-7; no DNA check was done on the table's D call, TRBD2. TRBV21-1 is tagged as a pseudogene. This CDR3 is 19 amino acids long. The CDR3 reads CASSPRRLAGGPRTYEQYF. CDR3 DNA sequence: TGTGCCAGCAGTCCGAGGAGACTAGCGGGAGGGCCAAGAACCTACGAGCAGTACTTC.

This chain joins TRBV11-3 and TRBJ2-5; D is perhaps TRBD2 (5 bases). The CDR3 spans 16 residues. The germline gives CDR1 SGHNT, CDR2 YENEEA. With 5 bases removed from V and 5 bases from J, the gap between germline ends came to 21 bases. The DNA of the CDR3 is TGTGCCAGCAGCCGGACCATACTAGGCAGCAGTGAGACCCAGTACTTC. The encoded protein is CASSRTILGSSETQYF.

The chain combines TRBV7-2 with TRBJ1-2; 8 nucleotides agree with TRBD1. The V and J ends lost 1 base and 7 bases, in that order; junction bases with no gene match: 5. Germline CDR1 and CDR2: SGHTA and FQGNSA. This CDR3 comprises 14 residues. The CDR3 nucleotides are TGTGCCAGCAGCTTAGACAGGGGGTACGGTGGCTACACCTTC. It yields the protein CASSLDRGYGGYTF.

A single count supports this clone. The rearrangement joins TRBV7-6 to TRBJ2-5, with 9 bases aligning to TRBD2. The CDR3 length is 16 residues. CDR1 is SGHVS and CDR2 is FNYEAQ in the germline V gene. J lost 2 bases, V lost 2 bases, and 6 bases had no gene match. CDR3 loop: CASSLRIAGAQETQYF. The CDR3 DNA follows: TGTGCCAGCAGCTTACGGATAGCGGGAGCTCAAGAGACCCAGTACTTC.

The chain has TRBV6-5 and TRBJ1-6; TRBD1 matches at 10 bases. The CDR3 consists of 14 residues. The V and J ends lost 5 bases and 9 bases, in that order; junction bases with no gene match: 4. Germline V gene lookup returns CDR1 MNHEY and CDR2 SVGAGI. The CDR3 nucleotides read TGTGCCAGCAGTCCGACAGGGGGCCTTTCACCCCTCCACTTT. Translated: CASSPTGGLSPLHF.

The chain combines TRBV30 with TRBJ1-1; D call uncertain. V dropped 2 bases and J dropped 1 base, with 17 bases sitting between them. Germline V gene sequence: CDR1 GTSNPN, CDR2 SVGIG (reference sequence). The CDR3 contains 16 residues. The CDR3 is CAWSPTRTFTNTEAFF. CDR3 in DNA: TGTGCCTGGAGTCCTACCCGGACTTTTACGAACACTGAAGCTTTCTTT.

J is TRBJ1-3 and V is TRBV9; D unresolved. The CDR3 has 13 amino acids. Per germline, CDR1 SGDLS and CDR2 YYNGEE. V shed 1 base and J shed 8 bases, with 10 bases lying between them. CDR3 coding DNA: TGTGCCAGCAGCGTATCAAAGGAAGACACCATATATTTT. It translates to CASSVSKEDTIYF.

The chain employs TRBV6-5 and TRBJ2-1, with TRBD2 matching 13 bases. V dropped 6 bases and J dropped 8; count of bases not matched to a gene: 7. CDR3 length: 15 residues. CDR1 is MNHEY and CDR2 is SVGAGI in the germline V gene. The CDR3 protein is CASSLWTSGSDEQFF. CDR3 coding DNA: TGTGCCAGCAGCCTATGGACTAGCGGGAGTGATGAGCAGTTCTTC.

CDR3 DNA sequence: TGTGCCAGCAGCTTAGATAAGCGAGGAGCCACGCACGAGCAGTACTTC. It specifies CASSLDKRGATHEQYF. The genes are TRBV11-3 and TRBJ2-7, with unresolved D. Trimming took 0 bases from V and 5 from J, leaving 17 bases between them. CDR3 length: 16 amino acids. Germline V CDR1 and CDR2: SGHNT, YENEEA.

In nucleotides, the CDR3 is TGCGCCAGCAGCTTAGGGACAGGGGGCTCTGGGGCCAACGTCCTGACTTTC. Its translation: CASSLGTGGSGANVLTF. The rearrangement joins TRBV5-1 to TRBJ2-6; 11 bases are a match to TRBD1. CDR1 is SGHRS, CDR2 YFSETQ, per germline. The ends lost 2 bases at V and 0 bases at J; junction bases unmatched: 1. CDR3 length: 17 amino acids.

The chain has TRBV5-6 and TRBJ2-7; 7 nucleotides align to TRBD1. Germline V gene lookup returns CDR1 SGHDT and CDR2 YYEEEE. The CDR3 sequence is 15 residues long. Losses at the gene ends were 2 bases for V and 3 bases for J; bases not matched to a gene: 8. CDR3 residues: CASSLPDRDRYEQYF. The CDR3 DNA is TGTGCCAGCAGCTTACCAGACAGGGACCGCTACGAGCAGTACTTC.

This clone has more than one count but fewer than ten. V is TRBV28 and J is TRBJ2-2; D not resolved. The CDR3 is 14 residues long. Germline assignment: CDR1 MDHEN and CDR2 SYDVKM. Trimming stripped 5 bases from V and 4 bases from J, with 11 bases between. CDR3 DNA sequence: TGTGCCAGCAGTCCCGGGCATTTCACCGGGGAGCTGTTTTTT. Residues: CASSPGHFTGELFF.

This chain joins TRBV6-1 and TRBJ2-1; D is possibly TRBD2 (5 bases). Germline values: CDR1 MNHNS, CDR2 SASEGT. With 5 bases removed from V and 4 bases from J, the gap between germline ends came to 15 bases. The CDR3 totals 15 residues. The CDR3 region is CASSSHYSEYNEQFF. CDR3 nucleotides: TGTGCCAGCAGTTCTCATTATAGCGAGTACAATGAGCAGTTCTTC.

This rearrangement joins TRBV10-3 to TRBJ2-7, with D uncertain. Trimming pared 11 bases from V and 0 bases from J, leaving 17 bases between. Germline V lookup: CDR1 ENHRY, CDR2 SYGVKD. The CDR3 consists of 14 residues. This chain's CDR3 is CAPPRSSLSYEQYF. The CDR3 region has the DNA TGTGCCCCCCCGAGGTCGAGCCTCTCCTACGAGCAGTACTTC.

This clone appeared a few times. The chain combines TRBV11-1 with TRBJ2-7; 7 bases line up with TRBD2. The CDR3 totals 12 residues. V gave up 4 bases and J gave up 6 bases; unmatched junction bases: 3. In germline, CDR1 is SGHAT, CDR2 FQDESV (reference sequence). CDR3 bases: TGTGCCAGCAGCTCAGCTAGCGGCGAGCAGTACTTC. Translating gives CASSSASGEQYF.

This clone has more than one count but fewer than ten. The V gene is TRBV5-1, the J gene TRBJ1-6; D gene ambiguous. V lost 0 bases to trimming and J lost 7 bases, with 11 bases between them. The CDR3 contains 15 residues. Per germline, CDR1 SGHRS and CDR2 YFSETQ. CDR3 protein: CASSLAASANSPLHF. Here the CDR3 DNA reads TGCGCCAGCAGCTTGGCGGCCAGCGCCAATTCACCCCTCCACTTT.

V and J are TRBV19 and TRBJ2-1, with a possible D match to TRBD2 (6 bases). Germline loops: CDR1 LNHDA, CDR2 SQIVND (reference sequence). V was pared by 6 bases and J by 3 bases, with 12 bases between. The CDR3 runs to 14 residues. The CDR3 DNA reads as TGTGCCAGTAGGGAGGCGGGACTCTACAATGAGCAGTTCTTC. Protein: CASREAGLYNEQFF.

This clone was detected only a few times. The gene calls are TRBV2 and TRBJ2-1; the match to TRBD2 covers 7 bases. The CDR3 contains 16 residues. The V segment lost 4 bases and the J segment 1 base; nucleotides outside the gene matches: 7. Germline V gene sequence: CDR1 SNHLY, CDR2 FYNNEI. The CDR3 DNA reads as TGTGCCAGCAGTGGGGAGGGAAAAGAATCCTACAATGAGCAGTTCTTC. Translated, it gives CASSGEGKESYNEQFF.

The chain recombines TRBV5-1 with TRBJ2-3, with 9 bases lining up with TRBD2. CDR3 length equals 16 residues. The germline gives CDR1 SGHRS, CDR2 YFSETQ. Trimming at V came to 2 bases and at J to 5 bases, leaving 9 bases not matched to a gene. The CDR3 coding sequence is TGCGCCAGCAGCTTTGTGGCGGGGGGGCCTTTAGATACGCAGTATTTT. Encoded protein: CASSFVAGGPLDTQYF.

In DNA, the CDR3 is TGTGCCAGCAGCTTGTACGTACTCCAAGAGACCCAGTACTTC. Its protein is CASSLYVLQETQYF. This rearrangement joins TRBV5-6 to TRBJ2-5; D is ambiguous. Germline loops: CDR1 SGHDT, CDR2 YYEEEE. V was clipped by 1 base and J by 1 base, with 8 bases between them. This CDR3 is 14 amino acids long.